This TCR beta chain is from a study of blood T cell repertoires in COVID-19. V lost 1 base and J lost 3, with 16 bases in between. This CDR3 has 16 amino acids. CDR1 and CDR2 from the germline V gene are SGHNT and YYREEE (reference sequence). The table came from immunoSEQ multiplex PCR; TCRdb's copy has only in-frame clones and leaves some out. The data contain 25,000 to 30,000 clones, almost 90% of them seen just once; the ten biggest clones take up approximately 10%. This sequence was found in an older man with acute or convalescent COVID-19. The specimen sequenced was peripheral blood. This chain uses TRBV5-4 with TRBJ1-2, with D unresolved. CDR3 loop: CASSLLLMTGDYGYTF. In DNA, the CDR3 is TGTGCCAGCAGCTTGCTCCTTATGACGGGAGACTATGGCTACACCTTC. The whole variable domain, remainder taken from reference TRBV5-4 and TRBJ1-2, is ETGVTQSPTHLIKTRGQQVTLRCSSQSGHNTVSWYQQALGQGPQFIFQYYREEENGRGNFPPRFSGLQFPNYSSELNVNALELDDSALYLCASSLLLMTGDYGYTFGSGTRLTVV.